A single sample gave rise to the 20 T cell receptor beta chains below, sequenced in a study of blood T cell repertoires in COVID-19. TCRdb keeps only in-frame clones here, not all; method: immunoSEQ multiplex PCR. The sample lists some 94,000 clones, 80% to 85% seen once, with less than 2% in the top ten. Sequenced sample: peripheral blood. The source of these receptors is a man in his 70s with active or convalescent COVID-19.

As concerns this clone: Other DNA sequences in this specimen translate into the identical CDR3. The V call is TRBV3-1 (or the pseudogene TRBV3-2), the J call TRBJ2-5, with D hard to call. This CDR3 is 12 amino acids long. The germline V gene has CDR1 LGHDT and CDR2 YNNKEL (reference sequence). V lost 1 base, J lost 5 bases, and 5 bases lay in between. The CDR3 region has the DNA TGTGCCAGCAGCCAAGGTGGCGAGACCCAGTACTTC. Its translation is CASSQGGETQYF.

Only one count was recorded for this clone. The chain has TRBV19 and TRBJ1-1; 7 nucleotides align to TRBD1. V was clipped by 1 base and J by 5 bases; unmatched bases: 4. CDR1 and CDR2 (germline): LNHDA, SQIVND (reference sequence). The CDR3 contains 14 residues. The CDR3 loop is CASSIGGGWTEAFF. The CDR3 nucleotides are TGTGCCAGTAGTATAGGAGGGGGCTGGACTGAAGCTTTCTTT. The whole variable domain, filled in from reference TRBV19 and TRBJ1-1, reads DGGITQSPKYLFRKEGQNVTLSCEQNLNHDAMYWYRQDPGQGLRLIYYSQIVNDFQKGDIAEGYSVSREKKESFPLTVTSAQKNPTAFYLCASSIGGGWTEAFFGQGTRLTVV.

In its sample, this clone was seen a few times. CDR3: CASRSSSNEQFF. The DNA for the CDR3 is TGTGCCAGCAGGTCTAGTAGCAATGAGCAGTTCTTC. V and J are TRBV2 and TRBJ2-1; unclear D gene. Germline loops: CDR1 SNHLY, CDR2 FYNNEI. V lost 6 bases and J lost 6, with 9 bases in between. This CDR3 is 12 amino acids long.

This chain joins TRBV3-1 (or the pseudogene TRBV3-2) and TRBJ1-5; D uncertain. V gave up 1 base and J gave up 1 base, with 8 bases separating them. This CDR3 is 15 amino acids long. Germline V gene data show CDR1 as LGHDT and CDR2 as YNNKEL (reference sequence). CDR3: CASSQGGLSNQPQHF. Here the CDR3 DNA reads TGTGCCAGCAGCCAAGGAGGTCTCAGCAATCAGCCCCAGCATTTT.

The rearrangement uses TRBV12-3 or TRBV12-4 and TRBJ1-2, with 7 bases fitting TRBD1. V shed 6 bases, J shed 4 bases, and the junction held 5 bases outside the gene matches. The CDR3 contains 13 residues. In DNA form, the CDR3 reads TGTGCCAGCAGCTCAGGGGGTCTCTATGGCTACACCTTC. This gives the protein CASSSGGLYGYTF.

The CDR3: CASSQALGAGANTGELFF. Here the CDR3 DNA reads TGTGCCAGCAGCCAAGCCCTGGGGGCAGGAGCGAACACCGGGGAGCTGTTTTTT. V gene TRBV3-1 (or the pseudogene TRBV3-2) combines with J gene TRBJ2-2; TRBD1 is a possible D gene (6 bases). CDR1 LGHDT and CDR2 YNNKEL come from the germline V gene (reference sequence). V lost 1 base to trimming and J lost 0 bases, with 15 bases between them. There are 18 residues in the CDR3.

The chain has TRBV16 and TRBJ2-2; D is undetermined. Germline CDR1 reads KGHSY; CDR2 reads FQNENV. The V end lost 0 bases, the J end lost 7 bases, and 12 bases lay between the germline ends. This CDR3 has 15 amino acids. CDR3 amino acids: CASSQSSSPFGELFF. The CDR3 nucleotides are TGTGCCAGCAGCCAATCTTCCTCTCCTTTCGGGGAGCTGTTTTTT.

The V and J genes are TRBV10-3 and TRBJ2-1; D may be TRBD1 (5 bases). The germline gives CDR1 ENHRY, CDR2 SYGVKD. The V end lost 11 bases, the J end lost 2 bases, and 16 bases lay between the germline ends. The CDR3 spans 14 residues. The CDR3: CASRLQQAYNEQFF. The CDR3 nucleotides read TGTGCCTCCCGTCTTCAACAGGCCTACAATGAGCAGTTCTTC.

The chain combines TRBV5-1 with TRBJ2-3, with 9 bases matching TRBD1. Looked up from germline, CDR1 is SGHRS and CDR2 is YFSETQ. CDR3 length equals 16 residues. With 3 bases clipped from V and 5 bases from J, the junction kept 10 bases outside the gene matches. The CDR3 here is CASSSTGGAFQDTQYF. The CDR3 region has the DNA TGCGCCAGCAGCTCAACAGGGGGCGCCTTTCAAGATACGCAGTATTTT.

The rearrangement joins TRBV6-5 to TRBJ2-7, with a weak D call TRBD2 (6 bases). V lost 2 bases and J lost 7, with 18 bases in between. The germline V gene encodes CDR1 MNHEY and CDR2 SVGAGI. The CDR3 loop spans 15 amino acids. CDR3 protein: CASSYQGGVGGEQYF. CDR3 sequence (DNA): TGTGCCAGCAGTTACCAGGGCGGGGTCGGGGGTGAGCAGTACTTC.

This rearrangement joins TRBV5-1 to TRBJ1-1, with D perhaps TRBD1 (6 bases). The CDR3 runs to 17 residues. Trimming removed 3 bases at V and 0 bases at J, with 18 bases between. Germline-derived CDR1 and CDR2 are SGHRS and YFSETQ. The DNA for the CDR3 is TGCGCCAGCAGCTGGGGGCTGACACCCGGCATGAACACTGAAGCTTTCTTT. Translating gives CASSWGLTPGMNTEAFF.

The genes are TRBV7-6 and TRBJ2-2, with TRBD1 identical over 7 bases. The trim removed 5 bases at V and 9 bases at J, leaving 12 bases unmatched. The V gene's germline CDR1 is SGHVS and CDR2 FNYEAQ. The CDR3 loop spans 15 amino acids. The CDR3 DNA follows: TGTGCCAGCAGCCCCGGACAGGACGAACTCCGGGAGCTGTTTTTT. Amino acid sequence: CASSPGQDELRELFF.

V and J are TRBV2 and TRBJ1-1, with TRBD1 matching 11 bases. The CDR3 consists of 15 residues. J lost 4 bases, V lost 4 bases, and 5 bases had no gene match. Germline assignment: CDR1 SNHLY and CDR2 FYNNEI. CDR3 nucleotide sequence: TGTGCCAGCAGTGCCACCGGGACAGGGGGCACTGAAGCTTTCTTT. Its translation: CASSATGTGGTEAFF. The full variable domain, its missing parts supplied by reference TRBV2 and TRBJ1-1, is EPEVTQTPSHQVTQMGQEVILRCVPISNHLYFYWYRQILGQKVEFLVSFYNNEISEKSEIFDDQFSVERPDGSNFTLKIRSTKLEDSAMYFCASSATGTGGTEAFFGQGTRLTVV.

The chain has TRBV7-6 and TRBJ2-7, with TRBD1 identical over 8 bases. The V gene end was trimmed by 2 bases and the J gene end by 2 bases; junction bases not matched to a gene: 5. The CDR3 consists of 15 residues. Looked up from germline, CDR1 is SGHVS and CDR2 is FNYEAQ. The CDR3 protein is CASSLKDRAPYEQYF. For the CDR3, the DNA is TGTGCCAGCAGCTTAAAGGACAGGGCTCCCTACGAGCAGTACTTC.

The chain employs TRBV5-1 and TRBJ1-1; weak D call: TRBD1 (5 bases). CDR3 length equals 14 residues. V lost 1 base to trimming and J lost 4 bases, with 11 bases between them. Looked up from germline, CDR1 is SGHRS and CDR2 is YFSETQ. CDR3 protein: CASSLSGGLTEAFF. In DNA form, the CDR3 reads TGCGCCAGCAGCTTGTCGGGGGGTCTCACTGAAGCTTTCTTT.

This CDR3 is CASSPGQLETQYF. The CDR3 nucleotides are TGTGCCAGCAGCCCGGGACAGTTGGAGACCCAGTACTTC. The chain uses TRBV6-2 or TRBV6-3 and TRBJ2-5; 7 bases are a match to TRBD1. Trimming removed 6 bases from V and 5 bases from J; junction bases left unmatched: 6. Germline-derived CDR1 and CDR2 are MNHEY and SVGEGT. The CDR3 loop spans 13 amino acids.

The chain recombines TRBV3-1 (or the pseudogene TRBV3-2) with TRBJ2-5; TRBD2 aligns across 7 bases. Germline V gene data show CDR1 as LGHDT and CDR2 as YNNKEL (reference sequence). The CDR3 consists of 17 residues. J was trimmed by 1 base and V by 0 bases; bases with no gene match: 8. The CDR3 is CASSQERPASGQETQYF. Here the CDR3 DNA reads TGTGCCAGCAGCCAAGAGAGGCCGGCTAGCGGCCAAGAGACCCAGTACTTC.

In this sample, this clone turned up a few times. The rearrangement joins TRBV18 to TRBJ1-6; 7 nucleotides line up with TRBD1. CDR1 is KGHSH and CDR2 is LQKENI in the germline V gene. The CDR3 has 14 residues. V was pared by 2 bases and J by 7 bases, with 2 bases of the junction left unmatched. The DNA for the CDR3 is TGTGCCAGCTCACCAACAGGGGACAATTCACCCCTCCACTTT. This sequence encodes CASSPTGDNSPLHF.

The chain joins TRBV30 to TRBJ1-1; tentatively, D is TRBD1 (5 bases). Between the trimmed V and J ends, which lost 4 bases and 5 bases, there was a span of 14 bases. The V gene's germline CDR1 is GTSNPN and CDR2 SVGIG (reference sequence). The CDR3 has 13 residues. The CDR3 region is CAWTKSGGTEAFF. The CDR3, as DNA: TGTGCCTGGACTAAATCGGGGGGAACTGAAGCTTTCTTT.

The CDR3: CARPLGQVFGGYTF. CDR3 in DNA: TGCGCCAGACCACTTGGACAGGTGTTCGGTGGCTACACCTTC. J is TRBJ1-2 and V is TRBV23-1, with 7 bases that match TRBD1. TRBV23-1 is an ORF, with its function uncertain. The CDR3 length is 14 residues. V was clipped by 9 bases and J by 7 bases; unmatched bases: 14.